This TCR beta chain is from a study of T cell changes during pregnancy in multiple sclerosis. Here immunoSEQ multiplex PCR was the method, and the copy in TCRdb shows in-frame clones only, minus some. Altogether about 42,000 clones are present, about nine tenths being singletons, with the ten largest covering approximately 2%. Germline V CDR1 and CDR2: MDHEN, SYDVKM. V trimming: 4 bases; J trimming: 10 bases; junction bases outside the gene matches: 9. The CDR3 is made up of 15 amino acids. This specimen consisted of CD4+ T cells from peripheral blood mononuclear cells, obtained after pregnancy. This clonotype originated in a female donor in good health, enrolled as a control in a pregnancy study. The chain couples TRBV28 to TRBJ1-6; 8 bases map to TRBD1. The CDR3 DNA reads TGTGCCAGCAGTTCTTTACAGGGGGGAAGGTCACCCCTCCACTTT. Amino acid sequence: CASSSLQGGRSPLHF.